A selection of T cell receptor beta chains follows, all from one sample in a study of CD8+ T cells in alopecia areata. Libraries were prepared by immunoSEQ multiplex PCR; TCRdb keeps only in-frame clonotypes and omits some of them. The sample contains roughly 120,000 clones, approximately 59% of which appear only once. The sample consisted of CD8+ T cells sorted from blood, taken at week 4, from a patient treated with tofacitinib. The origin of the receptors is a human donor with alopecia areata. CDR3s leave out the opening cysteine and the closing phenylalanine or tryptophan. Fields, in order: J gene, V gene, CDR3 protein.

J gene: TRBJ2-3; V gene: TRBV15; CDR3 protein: ATSRDHGGETTDTQY
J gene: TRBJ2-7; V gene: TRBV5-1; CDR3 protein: ASSLGLAGVSYEQY
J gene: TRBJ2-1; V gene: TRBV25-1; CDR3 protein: ASSEISDEQF
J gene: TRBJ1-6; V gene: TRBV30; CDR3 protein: AWSRTGGQGSPLH
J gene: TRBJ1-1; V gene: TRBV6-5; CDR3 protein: ASRRQKFNTEAF
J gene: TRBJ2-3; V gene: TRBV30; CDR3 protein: AWSMLDTDTQY
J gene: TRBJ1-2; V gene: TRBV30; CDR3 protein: ALQGDFYGYT
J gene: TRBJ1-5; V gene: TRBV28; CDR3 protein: ASSYLGNSNQPQH
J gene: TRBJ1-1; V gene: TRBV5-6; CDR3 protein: ASSLWAAEAF
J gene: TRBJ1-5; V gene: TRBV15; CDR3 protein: ATSRLGTASNQPQH
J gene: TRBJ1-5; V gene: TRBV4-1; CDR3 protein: ASSQGTGRGEPQH
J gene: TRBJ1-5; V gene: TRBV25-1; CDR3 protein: ASSDAGLGNQPQH
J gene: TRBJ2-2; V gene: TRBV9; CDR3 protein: ASSPRGGTNTGELF
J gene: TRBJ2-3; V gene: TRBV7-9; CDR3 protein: ASSPGPMEADTQY
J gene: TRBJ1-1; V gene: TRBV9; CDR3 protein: ASSVRAMNTEAF
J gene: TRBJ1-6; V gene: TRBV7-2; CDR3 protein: ASSFGTGNSPLH
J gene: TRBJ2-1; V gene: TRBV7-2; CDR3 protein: ASSSSGSVSSYNEQF
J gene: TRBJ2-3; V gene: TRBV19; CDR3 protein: ASSHFPPGADTQY
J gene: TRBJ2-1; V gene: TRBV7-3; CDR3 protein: ASSLNPGHDNEQF